The rows below give T cell receptor beta chains drawn from one sample of a study of shared clonotypes between healthy human individuals. Generated by immunoSEQ multiplex PCR, the TCRdb table keeps only in-frame clones and is missing some. The table lists under 2,000,000 clones, around 96% of them singletons, with 1.2% in the top ten. The sequenced material came from naive CD8+ T cells sorted from blood. The source is a man aged 18 to 29 in good health. Both conserved end residues are trimmed from each CDR3. Only part of the rows carry a size: once, few, many, or a class if the clone is expanded.

v_call	j_call	clone_size	cdr3_aa
TRBV6-1	TRBJ2-3	NA	ASSGGPPSTDTQY
TRBV27	TRBJ1-2	NA	ASSSLSTGGSGYT
TRBV4-1	TRBJ2-7	once	ASSLNRVSYEQY
TRBV4-1	TRBJ2-5	NA	ASSQVGQQETQY
TRBV5-4	TRBJ1-2	NA	ASSLAGYYGYT
TRBV12-5	TRBJ2-7	NA	ASGLAGTGAYEQY
TRBV7-2	TRBJ2-3	NA	ASSLELASTDTQY
TRBV30	TRBJ2-1	NA	AWSVDSYNEQF
TRBV2	TRBJ2-7	NA	ASSEGQGSSYEQY
TRBV4-1	TRBJ2-7	NA	ASSQDPVTGSYEQY
TRBV13	TRBJ2-7	NA	ASRPSGEGEQY
TRBV28	TRBJ2-5	once	ASTPSDQDQETQY
TRBV4-3	TRBJ2-7	NA	ASSQEGTSGTRVHEQY
TRBV7-6	TRBJ1-4	NA	ASSARTGGGIEKLF
TRBV19	TRBJ1-5	NA	ASSIGQGEIGNQPQH
TRBV30	TRBJ2-7	NA	AWSGGAGTGGDEQY
TRBV5-5	TRBJ2-7	NA	ASSSGTSGYEQY
TRBV4-3	TRBJ1-2	NA	ASSQDISTYSYT
TRBV6-4	TRBJ2-1	NA	ASSELAGAYNEQF
TRBV29-1	TRBJ2-2	NA	SVENPLKTTGELF
TRBV7-8	TRBJ1-2	NA	ASSSPGGGRYT
TRBV5-1	TRBJ1-4	NA	ASSTDRGINEKLF
TRBV6-5	TRBJ2-7	NA	ASRTSGGSYEQY
TRBV9	TRBJ2-5	NA	ASSVGSEGTQETQY
TRBV4-1	TRBJ2-5	NA	ASSQLGQGKETQY